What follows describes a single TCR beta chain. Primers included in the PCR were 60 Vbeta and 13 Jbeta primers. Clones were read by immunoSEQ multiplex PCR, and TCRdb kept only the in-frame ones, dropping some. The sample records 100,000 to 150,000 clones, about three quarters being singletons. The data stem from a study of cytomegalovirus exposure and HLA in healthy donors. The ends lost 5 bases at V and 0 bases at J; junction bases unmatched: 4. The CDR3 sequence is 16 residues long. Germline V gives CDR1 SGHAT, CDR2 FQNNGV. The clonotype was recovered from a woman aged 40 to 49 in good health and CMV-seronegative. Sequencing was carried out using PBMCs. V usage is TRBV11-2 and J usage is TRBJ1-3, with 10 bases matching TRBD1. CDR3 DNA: TGTGCCAGCAGCGTGGACAGGGGGAACTCTGGAAACACCATATATTTT. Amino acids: CASSVDRGNSGNTIYF. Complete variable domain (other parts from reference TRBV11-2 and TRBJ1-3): EAGVAQSPRYKIIEKRQSVAFWCNPISGHATLYWYQQILGQGPKLLIQFQNNGVVDDSQLPKDRFSAERLKGVDSTLKIQPAKLEDSAVYLCASSVDRGNSGNTIYFGEGSWLTVV.